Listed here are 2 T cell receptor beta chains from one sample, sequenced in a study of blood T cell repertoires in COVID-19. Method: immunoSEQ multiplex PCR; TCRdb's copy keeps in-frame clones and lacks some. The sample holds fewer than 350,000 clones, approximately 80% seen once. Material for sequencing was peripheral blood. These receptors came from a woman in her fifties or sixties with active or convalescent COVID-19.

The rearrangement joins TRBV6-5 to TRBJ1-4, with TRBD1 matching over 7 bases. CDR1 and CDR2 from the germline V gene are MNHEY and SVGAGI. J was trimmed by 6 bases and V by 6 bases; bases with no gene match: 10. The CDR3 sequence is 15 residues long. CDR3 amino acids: CASRGTRGLHEKLFF. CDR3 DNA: TGTGCCAGCAGAGGTACTAGGGGGCTCCATGAAAAACTGTTTTTT.

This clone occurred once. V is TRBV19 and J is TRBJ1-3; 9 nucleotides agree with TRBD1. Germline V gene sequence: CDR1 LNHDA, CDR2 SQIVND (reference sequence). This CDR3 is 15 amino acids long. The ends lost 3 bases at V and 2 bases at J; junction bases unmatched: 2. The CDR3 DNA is TGTGCCAGTAGTATGGGGACAGGGCCTGGAAACACCATATATTTT. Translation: CASSMGTGPGNTIYF.